Below, one T cell receptor (beta chain) is given with its context. Expressed TCRB transcripts got sequenced, as all isolated RNA was reverse transcribed. Assay used: immunoSEQ multiplex PCR; TCRdb lists only in-frame clones, some missing. The table shows 600,000 to 650,000 clones, with less than 20% occurring only once. Per germline, CDR1 SGHVS and CDR2 FQNEAQ. Trimming removed 5 bases at V and 5 bases at J, with 16 bases between. The CDR3 extends over 15 amino acids. Isolation of CD4+ naive, central memory, regulatory and stem cell-like memory cells was achieved by sorting via CD45RO/CCR7/CD25/CD127/CD95/CD27. The sample originates from a study of beta chain features in type 1 diabetes.

Specimen: naive CD4+ T cells from blood. The clonotype comes from a man between 18 and 29 years old in good health. The chain uses TRBV7-8 and TRBJ1-3; D remains unclear. CDR3 region: CASSPTRRERNTIYF. Here the CDR3 DNA reads TGTGCCAGCAGCCCGACAAGAAGGGAGCGAAACACCATATATTTT. Variable domain in full (rest from reference TRBV7-8 and TRBJ1-3): GAGVSQSPRYKVAKRGQDVALRCDPISGHVSLFWYQQALGQGPEFLTYFQNEAQLDKSGLPSDRFFAERPEGSVSTLKIQRTQQEDSAVYLCASSPTRRERNTIYFGEGSWLTVV.